This note documents a single T cell receptor (beta chain) sequence. Mismatch with germline at one junction end may stem from a read error. Per the authors' pipeline: The authors estimated nucleated cell counts from reference gene primer amplification. Produced via immunoSEQ multiplex PCR; TCRdb's table is partial and in-frame only. The DNA gave D and trimming, while V, J and clone size come from that table. Among 180,000 or so clones listed, about 80% were seen once. The record originates from a study of blood T cell repertoires in COVID-19. Participants' own reports of clinical history determined their cohort assignment. Per germline, CDR1 MNHEY and CDR2 SVGAGI. This CDR3 is built from 16 residues.

The chain is built from TRBV6-5 and TRBJ2-7, with a possible D match to TRBD2 (7 bases). The sample comprised PBMCs or T cells enriched from blood (not recorded which). The TCR sequence derives from a man aged 60 to 69 who had been exposed to COVID-19. The CDR3 sequence: CASTYIGGPSSYEQYF. CDR3 bases: TGTGCCAGCACTTACATCGGGGGGCCCTCCTCCTACGAGCAGTACTTC.